The TCR beta chain described here comes from a study of blood T cell repertoires in COVID-19. This clone was observed once. CDR3 length equals 13 residues. Looked up from germline, CDR1 is MNHEY and CDR2 is SVGAGI. The ends lost 2 bases at V and 8 bases at J; junction bases unmatched: 5. The assay was immunoSEQ multiplex PCR, and TCRdb's table has in-frame clones only and misses some. Of roughly 120,000 clones listed, approximately 87% are singletons. V usage is TRBV6-5 and J usage is TRBJ1-1, with 7 positions matching TRBD1. Sequenced: peripheral blood. The clonotype was recovered from a man aged 25-45 years with acute or convalescent COVID-19. In nucleotides, the CDR3 is TGTGCCAGCAGTTACACGAGACAGGGAGAAGCTTTCTTT. It is translated as CASSYTRQGEAFF.